This TCR beta chain was sequenced in a study of T cell responses to AZD1222 COVID-19 vaccine. CDR1 and CDR2 (germline): SEHNR, FQNEAQ (reference sequence). The CDR3 sequence is 12 residues long. Trimming shortened V by 7 bases and J by 10 bases, and 16 bases separated the two germline ends. This clone came up a few times. The antigen remains unidentified. Second doses at about 4 or about 12 weeks were pooled. Here immunoSEQ multiplex PCR was the method, and the copy in TCRdb shows in-frame clones only, minus some. The table has about 120,000 clones, about 85% seen once. Findings and caveats of the study: The repertoires were collected only after the peak T cell response.

The source is an adult who received the AZD1222 COVID-19 vaccine. The chain has TRBV7-9 and TRBJ1-1; D is unclear. Sample: peripheral blood, taken 28 days after the second AZD1222 dose. The CDR3 nucleotides are TGTGCCAGCACCAATCAGTGGGCGGGAGCTTTCTTT. Encoded protein: CASTNQWAGAFF.